The clone carrying this TCR beta chain appeared a single time. The data derive from a study of blood T cell repertoires in COVID-19. Turning to the study itself: Samples representing acute and convalescent COVID-19 were sourced from the United States, Italy and Spain.

Trimming stripped 5 bases from V and 0 bases from J, with 9 bases between. The V gene's germline CDR1 is SEHNR and CDR2 FQNEAQ (reference sequence). The CDR3 is 14 amino acids. The assay was immunoSEQ multiplex PCR, and TCRdb's table has in-frame clones only and misses some. The profile shows 200,000 to 250,000 clones, 75% to 85% of them singletons. The chain recombines TRBV7-9 with TRBJ2-3; D unclear. This clonotype was obtained from a human donor in a cohort sampled during active COVID-19. Sequencing input: peripheral blood. This CDR3 reads CASSQALSTDTQYF. The CDR3 DNA reads TGTGCCAGCAGCCAAGCCCTGAGCACAGATACGCAGTATTTT.